A selection of T cell receptor beta chains follows, all from one sample in a study of cytomegalovirus exposure and HLA in healthy donors. Only in-frame clones appear in the TCRdb table, and some are missing; sequencing was by immunoSEQ multiplex PCR. The sample lists some 140,000 clones, roughly 73% occurring once. The sequencing input was PBMCs. The source is a woman aged 40 to 55 in good health and CMV-seronegative. Each CDR3 is given with its conserved first and last residue. The order of the fields is J gene, V gene, D gene, clone size, CDR3 protein, CDR3 DNA. The D gene is left open where the match is weak. Part of the rows lack a size; the others show once, few, many or a class for expanded clones.

TRBJ1-5,TRBV2,.,few,CASSPGVSNQPQHF,TGTGCCAGCAGTCCAGGGGTTAGCAATCAGCCCCAGCATTTT
TRBJ1-2,TRBV10-3,.,.,CAITSGSNYGYTF,TGTGCCATCACCTCCGGGTCTAACTATGGCTACACCTTC
TRBJ1-5,TRBV7-2,.,.,CASSLTGRRNQPQHF,TGTGCCAGCAGCTTAACAGGGCGCCGCAATCAGCCCCAGCATTTT
TRBJ2-3,TRBV9,.,.,CASSVGAAGSTDTQYF,TGTGCCAGCAGCGTAGGGGCGGCGGGGAGCACAGATACGCAGTATTTT
TRBJ2-2,TRBV19,.,.,CASSIRGGRTGELFF,TGTGCCAGTAGTATTAGAGGGGGACGCACCGGGGAGCTGTTTTTT
TRBJ2-2,TRBV5-1,.,.,CATAVSGTGELFF,TGCGCCACCGCTGTAAGCGGCACCGGGGAGCTGTTTTTT
TRBJ1-4,TRBV7-2,TRBD1,.,CASSPSGTGLEKLFF,TGTGCCAGCAGCCCCTCCGGGACAGGGCTTGAAAAACTGTTTTTT
TRBJ2-2,TRBV18,.,.,CASSHSDRFTGELFF,TGTGCCAGCTCACACTCAGACAGGTTCACCGGGGAGCTGTTTTTT
TRBJ2-1,TRBV4-2,TRBD2,.,CASSQDSVLAGGHSYNEQFF,TGTGCCAGCAGCCAAGACTCGGTACTAGCGGGGGGGCACTCCTACAATGAGCAGTTCTTC
TRBJ1-3,TRBV6-1,.,.,CASGSSGNTIYF,TGTGCCAGCGGCAGCTCTGGAAACACCATATATTTT
TRBJ1-4,TRBV6-6,.,few,CASSYSRAVNEKLFF,TGTGCCAGCAGTTACTCCCGCGCGGTTAATGAAAAACTGTTTTTT
TRBJ1-5,TRBV30,.,.,CAWSVTPTNQPQHF,TGTGCCTGGAGTGTAACTCCTACGAATCAGCCCCAGCATTTT
TRBJ1-2,TRBV6-1,TRBD1,.,CASATGDIYGYTF,TGTGCCAGTGCGACAGGGGACATCTATGGCTACACCTTC
TRBJ2-2,TRBV29-1,TRBD2,.,CSVELALAGGPIGELFF,TGCAGCGTTGAATTGGCACTAGCGGGGGGGCCAATCGGGGAGCTGTTTTTT
TRBJ2-1,TRBV6-5,.,.,CASSPTGPQYNEQFF,TGTGCCAGCAGTCCAACAGGGCCTCAGTACAATGAGCAGTTCTTC
TRBJ1-1,TRBV7-2,.,.,CASSFPGFEAFF,TGTGCCAGCAGCTTCCCAGGGTTTGAAGCTTTCTTT
TRBJ2-1,TRBV5-1,TRBD2,.,CASSLDSGGAMREQFF,TGCGCCAGCAGCTTGGATAGCGGGGGGGCCATGAGGGAGCAGTTCTTC
TRBJ1-6,TRBV6-1,.,.,CASSEVRPGINNSPLHF,TGTGCCAGCAGTGAAGTCCGGCCAGGCATCAATAATTCACCCCTCCACTTT
TRBJ2-7,TRBV29-1,TRBD2,.,CSVEGASGEYEQYF,TGCAGCGTTGAAGGGGCTAGCGGCGAATACGAGCAGTACTTC
TRBJ1-4,TRBV2,.,.,CASRDMRRNEKLFF,TGTGCCAGCCGGGACATGCGACGGAATGAAAAACTGTTTTTT
TRBJ2-5,TRBV18,.,.,CASSPVAVGETQYF,TGTGCCAGCTCACCAGTAGCGGTCGGTGAGACCCAGTACTTC
TRBJ2-1,TRBV4-2,.,.,CASSQDLGDFRSGEQFF,TGTGCCAGCAGCCAAGATTTGGGGGACTTCAGAAGCGGTGAGCAGTTCTTC
TRBJ1-5,TRBV5-1,.,few,CASSLTSGVGQPQHF,TGCGCCAGCAGCTTGACCTCAGGGGTTGGTCAGCCCCAGCATTTT
TRBJ1-6,TRBV4-3,TRBD1,.,CASSQDTGQGYSPLHF,TGCGCCAGCAGCCAAGATACGGGACAGGGTTATTCACCCCTCCACTTT
TRBJ1-1,TRBV5-1,.,.,CASSLGLREMNTEAFF,TGCGCCAGCAGCTTGGGACTCCGGGAGATGAACACTGAAGCTTTCTTT
TRBJ1-2,TRBV5-1,.,.,CASSLGTFSFNYGYTF,TGCGCCAGCAGCTTGGGGACATTCTCCTTTAACTATGGCTACACCTTC
TRBJ1-6,TRBV6-1,.,few,CASSDNRLYNSPLHF,TGTGCCAGCAGTGATAACAGGCTCTATAATTCACCCCTCCACTTT
TRBJ2-7,TRBV27,TRBD2,.,CASSLIAGGLTYEQYF,TGTGCCAGCAGTTTAATAGCGGGGGGGTTGACCTACGAGCAGTACTTC
TRBJ1-1,TRBV29-1,TRBD1,.,CSVRTGANTEAFF,TGCAGCGTCCGGACAGGGGCGAACACTGAAGCTTTCTTT
TRBJ2-1,TRBV21-1,.,once,CASRDYHNEQFF,TGTGCCAGCAGGGACTATCACAATGAGCAGTTCTTC
TRBJ2-7,TRBV15,TRBD1,.,CATSREGARAGGYEQYF,TGTGCCACCAGCAGAGAGGGCGCCAGGGCAGGGGGTTACGAGCAGTACTTC